These 3 T cell receptor beta chains share one sample of origin, sequenced in a study of Ad26.COV2.S vaccination and SARS-CoV-2 variants. Treatment of the sample: some 20 received Ad26.COV2.S at low or high dose, single or two shots; roughly five received placebo; per-sample allocation not given. Following the first vaccine or placebo injection, samples were taken on day 63. Here immunoSEQ multiplex PCR was the method, and the copy in TCRdb shows in-frame clones only, minus some. Counted here are about 680,000 clones, roughly 90% occurring once; the ten biggest clones make up roughly 1.5%. The source material was peripheral blood, sampled in a trial of Ad26.COV2.S vaccine versus placebo. The receptors were gathered from a person between 18 and 65 years old who received the Ad26.COV2.S COVID-19 vaccine or a placebo.

V is TRBV30 and J is TRBJ2-2; D unresolved. V gave up 0 bases and J gave up 1 base, with 12 bases separating them. Germline CDR1 and CDR2: GTSNPN and SVGIG (reference sequence). The CDR3 runs to 16 residues. The CDR3 here is CAWSVLWAVNTGELFF. In DNA form, the CDR3 reads TGTGCCTGGAGTGTCCTCTGGGCGGTGAACACCGGGGAGCTGTTTTTT.

The rearrangement uses TRBV6-5 and TRBJ2-3; either TRBD1 or TRBD2 may supply D (5 bases each). The length of the CDR3 is 15 residues. Between the trimmed V and J ends, which lost 7 bases and 0 bases, there was a span of 14 bases. The V gene's germline CDR1 is MNHEY and CDR2 SVGAGI. The CDR3 DNA reads as TGTGCCAGCATCTCCGGGACGGCAAGCACAGATACGCAGTATTTT. As protein: CASISGTASTDTQYF.

The chain carries TRBV6-5 and TRBJ2-2, with D perhaps matching TRBD1 (5 bases). The V and J ends lost 6 bases and 14 bases respectively, with 19 bases between them. The CDR3 sequence is 13 residues long. Germline V gives CDR1 MNHEY, CDR2 SVGAGI. CDR3 protein: CASRAVGLQGLFF. The CDR3 DNA is TGTGCCAGCAGGGCCGTGGGCCTCCAGGGACTGTTTTTT.